Below, one T cell receptor (beta chain) is given with its context. This record belongs to a study of control samples from healthy donors and cancer patients. Repertoires were generated with immunoSEQ multiplex PCR, while TCRdb's copy carries only in-frame clones and drops some. The table has 120,000 or so clones, 90% to 95% seen once. Trimming left V 3 bases short and J 9 bases short, with 15 bases between. The CDR3 is made up of 14 amino acids. Germline assignment: CDR1 GTSNPN and CDR2 SVGIG (reference sequence). The receptor comes from a woman between 18 and 29 years old in good health. The V call is TRBV30, the J call TRBJ1-6, with D possibly matching TRBD1 (6 bases). Input material: blood. The CDR3 DNA reads as TGTGCCTGGAGGAGCGGGGGCGGTCGTTCACCCCTCCACTTT. Protein: CAWRSGGGRSPLHF.